This entry describes one T cell receptor (beta chain). What this receptor recognizes is not known. No base quality information exists; no much larger clone differs at one position. Taken from the germline V gene, the CDR1 and CDR2 loops are SGHRS and YFSETQ. Trimming accounts for 4 bases at V and 6 bases at J, while the number of junction bases matched to no gene is 3. The CDR3 measures 14 amino acids from cysteine to phenylalanine. The read is trimmed to its CDR3 DNA, 42 bases read in frame from base 1. This record comes from a study of PD-1 blockade in mismatch repair-deficient tumors (dated by TCRdb to the late 2010s). In terms of the full investigation: The trial enrolled 65 to 100 consecutive patients with about a dozen mismatch repair-deficient cancer types between September 2013 and September 2016, all previously treated and progressing. Tumor-associated T cell clones were tracked in the peripheral blood of patients responding to PD-1 blockade by deep sequencing of TCR CDR3 regions. The full study reports these points: Rapid expansion after pembrolizumab followed by contraction, generally before radiologic responses, was shown by tumor-resident clones, which were often undetectable in blood before treatment.

Mismatch repair deficiency in every enrolled patient was established by polymerase chain reaction or immunohistochemistry. TCR sequencing was carried out for three patients who responded to pembrolizumab therapy. Pembrolizumab PD-1 blockade was prospectively tested in advanced mismatch repair-deficient cancers, regardless of tissue of origin, in the phase II trial. Serial peripheral blood T cell samples were collected before and at multiple times after starting PD-1 blockade. The timing of each blood sample was reported as weeks after the first dose of pembrolizumab. The library came from the immunoSEQ multiplex PCR assay. TCRdb's version of the immuneACCESS table is confined to in-frame rearrangements and falls short of the full clone set. An unresolved V gene accounts for under half of the shortfall where checked; the remainder is of unknown origin. This sample is represented by around 110,000 clones; 60% to 85% of them were singletons. The top ten clonotypes cover 4% to 5% of the sample.

The receptor was derived from an adult with mismatch repair-deficient cancer. The rearrangement combines TRBV5-1 with TRBJ2-7; TRBD2 aligns with 14 central bases. Sequencing used peripheral blood, obtained 60 weeks after starting pembrolizumab. DNA sequence: TGCGCCAGCAGCACGACTAGCGGGAGGGCCGAGCAGTACTTC. The translation is CASSTTSGRAEQYF. Joined to the reference TRBV5-1 and TRBJ2-7 proteins, this CDR3 gives the full variable domain: KAGVTQTPRYLIKTRGQQVTLSCSPISGHRSVSWYQQTPGQGLQFLFEYFSETQRNKGNFPGRFSGRQFSNSRSEMNVSTLELGDSALYLCASSTTSGRAEQYFGPGTRLTVT.